This is a list of T cell receptor beta chains from one sample in a study of blood T cell repertoires in COVID-19. Using immunoSEQ multiplex PCR, the repertoire was profiled, and TCRdb retains in-frame clones only, with some absent. Counted here are about 190,000 clones, approximately 90% occurring once; the ten biggest clones make up 5.5% to 7%. The sample taken for sequencing was peripheral blood. These receptors came from a woman between 40 and 55 years old who had recovered from COVID-19. Each CDR3 is given with its conserved first and last residue. D genes are given only for firm matches. Part of the rows lack a size; the others show once, few, many or a class for expanded clones.

j_call v_call d_call clone_size cdr3_nt cdr3_aa
TRBJ2-5 TRBV12-5 NA once TGTGCTAGTGGTCGGTTGGGGGCCTCAGAGACCCAGTACTTC CASGRLGASETQYF
TRBJ1-1 TRBV7-3 TRBD1 NA TGTGCCAGCAGCCCGGGACAGGGCAGAACTGAAGCTTTCTTT CASSPGQGRTEAFF
TRBJ2-3 TRBV19 TRBD1 NA TGTGCCAGTACCACCGACAGGGCCCCAGATACGCAGTATTTT CASTTDRAPDTQYF
TRBJ1-5 TRBV20-1 NA NA TGCAGTGCTACTGATCGCGAACTACCCAATCAGCCCCAGCATTTT CSATDRELPNQPQHF
TRBJ2-1 TRBV24-1 NA NA TGTGCCACCAGTATTGGAGGGAGTGCGGGCAATGAGCAGTTCTTC CATSIGGSAGNEQFF
TRBJ1-5 TRBV6-5 NA NA TGTGCCAGCAGGATGCAGGGCTATAGCAATCAGCCCCAGCATTTT CASRMQGYSNQPQHF
TRBJ2-7 TRBV6-2/TRBV6-3 NA NA TGTGCCAGCAGTTACTCCGTACCGAGGATCCGGGAAACCCCCTACGAGCAGTACTTC CASSYSVPRIRETPYEQYF
TRBJ1-1 TRBV18 NA NA TGTGCCAGCTCACCCCAGGGGCACACTGAAGCTTTCTTT CASSPQGHTEAFF
TRBJ2-1 TRBV19 TRBD1 NA TGTGCCAGTAGTAAACAGGGGCACAATGAGCAGTTCTTC CASSKQGHNEQFF
TRBJ2-3 TRBV7-8 TRBD2 NA TGTGCCAGCAGCTTAAACCCCGGGAGCGGGAGGAGCACAGATACGCAGTATTTT CASSLNPGSGRSTDTQYF
TRBJ2-7 TRBV19 NA NA TGTGCCAGTAGTGGATCAGGTGGGGCTTACTTCTACGAGCAGTACTTC CASSGSGGAYFYEQYF
TRBJ2-7 TRBV30 NA NA TGTGCCTGGAATATCGCACGCTACGCGCAGTACTTC CAWNIARYAQYF
TRBJ2-5 TRBV7-2 TRBD2 NA TGTGCCAGCAGCCCTATAGCGGGGGGGGAGACCCAGTACTTC CASSPIAGGETQYF
TRBJ1-5 TRBV2 TRBD1 once TGTGCCAGCAGGCCGTGGACAGGCCTCAATCAGCCCCAGCATTTT CASRPWTGLNQPQHF
TRBJ1-1 TRBV5-1 TRBD1 NA TGCGCCAGCAGGGGGACAGGGGTGAACACTGAAGCTTTCTTT CASRGTGVNTEAFF
TRBJ1-3 TRBV28 NA NA TGTGCCAGCAACAACCTCCCTGGAAACACCATATATTTT CASNNLPGNTIYF
TRBJ1-1 TRBV6-6 NA NA TGTGCCAGCAGACTAGAGACTTCGAACACTGAAGCTTTCTTT CASRLETSNTEAFF
TRBJ2-7 TRBV4-2 TRBD2 NA TGTGCCAGCAGCCAGGCTAGCGGGACCCCTGCCTACGAGCAGTACTTC CASSQASGTPAYEQYF
TRBJ1-6 TRBV9 NA NA TGTGCCAGCAGCCAAGACCAGGGTGATTCACCCCTCCACTTT CASSQDQGDSPLHF
TRBJ1-5 TRBV20-1 TRBD1 NA TGCAGTGCTAGGGAACAGGGGGTCCAGCATTTT CSAREQGVQHF
TRBJ1-1 TRBV27 NA once TGTGCCAGCAGTTTATCAACAGGTTACACTGAAGCTTTCTTT CASSLSTGYTEAFF
TRBJ1-3 TRBV5-1 NA NA TGCGCCAGCAGCACCCAGGGGCCAGGCTCTGGAAACACCATATATTTT CASSTQGPGSGNTIYF
TRBJ1-2 TRBV6-2/TRBV6-3 NA NA TGTGCCAGCATCCCCCGAAGGGGAGGGAACTATGGCTACACCTTC CASIPRRGGNYGYTF
TRBJ1-4 TRBV19 TRBD1 NA TGTGCCAGTAATCCGACAGGGGGCGCAGAAAAACTGTTTTTT CASNPTGGAEKLFF
TRBJ1-5 TRBV5-6 NA NA TGTGCCAGCAGCGCGAACAGGGTGTTAGGTCAGCCCCAGCATTTT CASSANRVLGQPQHF
TRBJ2-1 TRBV30 TRBD2 NA TGTGCCTGGAACCTAGCTCGGACTAGCGGGGTTTACAATGAGCAGTTCTTC CAWNLARTSGVYNEQFF
TRBJ2-7 TRBV12-3/TRBV12-4 NA NA TGTGCCAGCAGTTTAGCAACTGCGTACGAGCAGTACTTC CASSLATAYEQYF
TRBJ2-3 TRBV5-1 NA NA TGCGCCAGCACCTTAAACAGAGAAACAGATACGCAGTATTTT CASTLNRETDTQYF
TRBJ2-3 TRBV9 TRBD2 NA TGTGCCAGCACTAGGGAGGGAGGAAGCACAGATACGCAGTATTTT CASTREGGSTDTQYF
TRBJ1-2 TRBV2 TRBD1 NA TGTGCCAGCAGAGACCCGGGACAGAGGAACTATGGCTACACCTTC CASRDPGQRNYGYTF
TRBJ2-5 TRBV14 TRBD1 once TGTGCCAGCAGCCAAGATCTCGAGACAGGGTCCCTCGAGACCCAGTACTTC CASSQDLETGSLETQYF
TRBJ1-2 TRBV15 TRBD1 NA TGTGCCACCAGCAGGGCTTTTGGGGACAGTCACTATGGCTACACCTTC CATSRAFGDSHYGYTF
TRBJ2-1 TRBV30 NA NA TGTGCCTGGAGCGGGTCGGGGTCAGGTGAGCAGTTCTTC CAWSGSGSGEQFF
TRBJ2-7 TRBV6-7 NA once TGTGCCAGCCAGGGTAATCGCGACGAGCAGTACTTC CASQGNRDEQYF
TRBJ2-5 TRBV18 NA NA TGTGCCAGCTCACCAGGTTCCAGTCAAGAGACCCAGTACTTC CASSPGSSQETQYF
TRBJ2-7 TRBV27 NA once TGTGCCAGCAGTCGGTCCTCAGGGACATCCAACGAGCAGTACTTC CASSRSSGTSNEQYF
TRBJ1-5 TRBV12-3/TRBV12-4 NA NA TGTGCCAGCAGTCCCCAGGGTAGCCAGCCCCAGCATTTT CASSPQGSQPQHF
TRBJ2-2 TRBV11-3 TRBD2 NA TGTGCCAGCCGACGGGGGGCGAACACCGGGGAGCTGTTTTTT CASRRGANTGELFF
TRBJ1-2 TRBV4-3 NA NA TGCGCCAGCAGCCAGGCTGGGGGGGGTACCGGCTACACCTTC CASSQAGGGTGYTF
TRBJ2-1 TRBV7-7 TRBD2 NA TGTGCCAGCAGCTTGGGACTAGCGGGAGTGGATGAGCAGTTCTTC CASSLGLAGVDEQFF
TRBJ2-5 TRBV4-2 TRBD2 NA TGTGCCAGCAGCCAAGAAGGGGGTAGCGGGAAAGGCCCCCAGTACTTC CASSQEGGSGKGPQYF
TRBJ1-1 TRBV23-1 TRBD1 NA TGCGCCAGCAGTCAATCGGGGCGATCAAGACAGGGGGCCAACACTGAAGCTTTCTTT CASSQSGRSRQGANTEAFF
TRBJ2-7 TRBV6-2/TRBV6-3 TRBD2 NA TGTGCCAGCAGCTCCCCCGAGGGGACTAGTCTCTACGAGCAGTACTTC CASSSPEGTSLYEQYF
TRBJ1-1 TRBV5-1 TRBD1 NA TGCGCCAGCAGCATCAGGGGGTTAGGCACTGAAGCTTTCTTT CASSIRGLGTEAFF
TRBJ1-2 TRBV7-2 NA few TGTGCCAGCAGCCCCCATCGCGGGGGAGGGGAGTATGGCTACACCTTC CASSPHRGGGEYGYTF
TRBJ1-3 TRBV19 NA NA TGTGCCAGTACCCCCTGGGACACCAGCTTTGGAAACACCATATATTTT CASTPWDTSFGNTIYF
TRBJ2-7 TRBV7-9 TRBD2 medium-sized TGTGCCAGCAGCTCGGATAGACTAGCCTTCTACGAGCAGTACTTC CASSSDRLAFYEQYF
TRBJ2-1 TRBV19 TRBD2 NA TGTGCCAGTACTGTTCCGGGACTAGCGGGATACAATGAGCAGTTCTTC CASTVPGLAGYNEQFF
TRBJ1-4 TRBV2 NA NA TGTGCCAGCAGCTCCGAGTCAAATGAAAAACTGTTTTTT CASSSESNEKLFF
TRBJ1-3 TRBV6-5 NA NA TGTGCCAGCAGGCCCGGGAGGATTGGAAACACCATATATTTT CASRPGRIGNTIYF
TRBJ2-7 TRBV5-1 TRBD2 NA TGCGCCAGCAGCTCCGGACTAGCGGGAGGGCCCTCGAGCTACGAGCAGTACTTC CASSSGLAGGPSSYEQYF
TRBJ2-7 TRBV6-5 NA NA TGTGCCAGCAGTTACTCTCAGGCTAGCGCTGGCTACGAGCAGTACTTC CASSYSQASAGYEQYF
TRBJ2-3 TRBV3-1/TRBV3-2 NA NA TGTGCCAGCAGCCAAGATCCAGGGGGCACAGATACGCAGTATTTT CASSQDPGGTDTQYF